A single sample is the source of the 30 T cell receptor beta chains below, sequenced in a study of metastatic and nonmetastatic thyroid tumors. There were no patients who had received any treatment before thyroid surgery. TCRdb re-called the PCR reads through MiXCR. Seen here are tens of thousands of clones, approximately 15% observed once, and the top ten hold 22%. Material: blood. Receptor source: a female donor with papillary thyroid cancer or a benign thyroid nodule (not recorded which). Some clones in this sample may be carry-over from other donors' samples.

This clone was observed many times. The chain is built from TRBV6-1 and TRBJ2-4, with a possible D match to TRBD2 (6 bases). V lost 7 bases and J 1 base, leaving 14 bases between the germline ends. The CDR3 has 15 residues. Germline V gene lookup returns CDR1 MNHNS and CDR2 SASEGT. The CDR3: CASTRAAGAKNIQYF. The CDR3 DNA is TGTGCCAGCACCAGGGCTGCGGGGGCCAAAAACATTCAGTACTTC.

The sample holds many counts of this clone. CDR3 DNA sequence: TGCAGTGCTGACCCACGAGGGCAGCACTCCTACGAGCAGTACTTC. Translating it yields CSADPRGQHSYEQYF. V is TRBV20-1 and J is TRBJ2-7; possible D gene TRBD2, 5 bases. Per germline, CDR1 DFQATT and CDR2 SNEGSKA (reference sequence). Trimming took 5 bases from V and 0 from J, leaving 17 bases between them. The CDR3 is 15 residues long.

This clone was detected a few times. Being one base from a much bigger clone, this may be a read error. Other DNA sequences of this sample code for an identical CDR3. The chain combines TRBV10-3 with TRBJ1-4; D perhaps matches TRBD1 (5 bases). Trimming removed 6 bases from V and 6 bases from J, with 17 bases in between. The CDR3 consists of 15 residues. CDR1 is ENHRY, CDR2 SYGVKD, per germline. CDR3 DNA sequence: TGTGCCATCAGCGACACTACATCGGGGGATGAAAAACTGTTTTTT. Translated, it gives CAISDTTSGDEKLFF.

About this clone: Since a much larger clone is just one base distant, this may be a read error. This chain connects TRBV5-1 to TRBJ2-5; D call uncertain. The V gene's germline CDR1 is SGHRS and CDR2 YFSETQ. V shed 4 bases and J shed 2 bases, with 18 bases lying between them. CDR3 length: 16 residues. Here the CDR3 reads CASSPEGFHGQETQYF. For the CDR3, the DNA is TGCGCCAGCAGCCCGGAAGGGTTCCATGGACAAGAGACCCAGTACTTC.

This chain uses TRBV20-1 with TRBJ1-2, with no clear D. V shed 3 bases and J shed 0 bases, with 8 bases lying between them. CDR3 size: 13 residues. CDR1 is DFQATT, CDR2 SNEGSKA, per germline (reference sequence). In DNA, the CDR3 is TGCAGTGCTAGGGAGCTTGCTAACTATGGCTACACCTTC. Its protein product is CSARELANYGYTF.

This clone showed up just a few times. A much larger clone sits a single nucleotide away, making a read error possible. This chain connects TRBV12-3 or TRBV12-4 to TRBJ2-1; tentative D call: TRBD1 (5 bases). The CDR3 totals 13 residues. The CDR3, as DNA: TGTGCCAGCAGTTTGTCGGCGGACAATGAGCAGTCCTTC. Amino acids: CASSLSADNEQSF.

This clone was seen once. V gene TRBV11-2 combines with J gene TRBJ1-1; D may be TRBD1 (5 bases). Trimming removed 4 bases from V and 10 bases from J, with 25 bases in between. Looked up from germline, CDR1 is SGHAT and CDR2 is FQNNGV. The CDR3 runs to 16 residues. CDR3 region: CASSSQFRDGRLGAFF. The CDR3 DNA sequence: TGTGCCAGCAGCTCCCAGTTCCGGGACGGCCGACTGGGAGCTTTCTTT.

In its sample, this clone was seen many times. This sequence joins TRBV11-3 and TRBJ1-4; D is ambiguous. The germline gives CDR1 SGHNT, CDR2 YENEEA. This CDR3 is 13 amino acids long. The V end lost 4 bases, the J end lost 10 bases, and 13 bases lay between the germline ends. The CDR3 sequence is CASSSTAGVKLFF. In DNA form, the CDR3 reads TGTGCCAGCAGCTCGACGGCCGGTGTAAAACTGTTTTTT.

This clone was seen many times. This rearrangement joins TRBV7-6 to TRBJ2-2; D is possibly TRBD2 (6 bases). CDR1 SGHVS and CDR2 FNYEAQ come from the germline V gene. The length of the CDR3 is 18 residues. V was clipped by 0 bases and J by 4 bases, with 18 bases between them. CDR3 in amino acids: CASSLAVSGAEPTGELFF. CDR3 bases: TGTGCCAGCAGCTTAGCGGTATCGGGAGCGGAACCCACCGGGGAGCTGTTTTTT.

This clone has at least ten counts. The sample contains more than one DNA sequence encoding this CDR3. The chain carries TRBV5-1 and TRBJ2-1; 8 nucleotides match TRBD2. V lost 0 bases and J lost 4; bases outside the gene matches: 9. The CDR3 has 17 amino acids. Germline V gives CDR1 SGHRS, CDR2 YFSETQ. CDR3: CASSLAPGSGSYNEQFF. In DNA, the CDR3 is TGCGCCAGCAGCTTGGCCCCCGGGAGCGGGAGTTACAATGAGCAGTTCTTC.

This clone was counted ten times or more. V usage is TRBV5-4 and J usage is TRBJ2-2; tentative D call: TRBD1 (6 bases). Germline V gene lookup returns CDR1 SGHNT and CDR2 YYREEE (reference sequence). This CDR3 spans 15 amino acids. The V gene lost 4 bases and the J gene lost 1 base, with 11 bases spanning the gap. The CDR3 region has the DNA TGTGCCAGCAGCCCCGGGACACGGAACACCGGGGAGCTGTTTTTT. This sequence encodes CASSPGTRNTGELFF.

This clone was found many times. The rearrangement uses TRBV5-1 and TRBJ2-7; TRBD2 might be the D (5 bases). V shed 1 base and J shed 3 bases, with 11 bases lying between them. The CDR3 is 14 amino acids. Germline V CDR1 and CDR2: SGHRS, YFSETQ. The CDR3 region has the DNA TGCGCCAGCAGCTTGAACGTGGAGGTCTACGAGCAGTACTTC. It is translated as CASSLNVEVYEQYF.

In this sample, this clone turned up many times. CDR3 protein: CASQRGGFGYEQYF. The CDR3 nucleotides read TGTGCCAGCCAGCGGGGAGGGTTCGGCTACGAGCAGTACTTC. The J gene is TRBJ2-7, the V gene TRBV27, with TRBD2 matching 7 bases. Germline V CDR1 and CDR2: MNHEY, SMNVEV (reference sequence). This CDR3 has 14 residues. V trimming: 8 bases; J trimming: 3 bases; junction bases outside the gene matches: 10.

Here the CDR3 DNA reads TGTGCCAGCAGTTATACAGGGGCCACCCAAGAGACCCAGTACTTC. Its translation is CASSYTGATQETQYF. V usage is TRBV6-5 and J usage is TRBJ2-5; TRBD1 agrees at 7 bases. Germline CDR1 reads MNHEY; CDR2 reads SVGAGI. The CDR3 loop spans 15 amino acids. V dropped 3 bases and J dropped 1; count of bases not matched to a gene: 5.

This clone was seen a handful of times. The V gene is TRBV6-1, the J gene TRBJ2-6; D possibly corresponds to TRBD2 (7 bases). Germline V gene lookup returns CDR1 MNHNS and CDR2 SASEGT. V shed 4 bases and J shed 2 bases, with 15 bases lying between them. The CDR3 totals 17 residues. The CDR3 spells CASSVRGATAGANVLTF. CDR3 in DNA: TGTGCCAGCAGTGTTCGGGGGGCTACGGCTGGGGCCAACGTCCTGACTTTC.

This chain uses TRBV5-5 with TRBJ2-7; 8 bases match TRBD1. The CDR3 has 15 amino acids. From germline, CDR1 is SGHKS and CDR2 YYEKEE (reference sequence). The V gene end was trimmed by 0 bases and the J gene end by 3 bases; junction bases not matched to a gene: 5. The chain's CDR3 is CASSLATGDYYEQYF. The DNA of the CDR3 is TGTGCCAGCAGCTTGGCGACAGGGGATTACTACGAGCAGTACTTC.

This chain uses TRBV7-6 with TRBJ2-7; tentative D call: TRBD2 (7 bases). V gave up 1 base and J gave up 11 bases, with 21 bases separating them. CDR1 is SGHVS and CDR2 is FNYEAQ in the germline V gene. The CDR3 loop spans 15 amino acids. Here the CDR3 DNA reads TGTGCCAGCAGCTTAGTAGGGGGGGCCTCCTACGATGAGTACTTC. This encodes CASSLVGGASYDEYF.

This clone was seen ten or more times. This chain connects TRBV19 to TRBJ1-1; D gene unclear. The CDR3 has 16 residues. Germline V gene lookup returns CDR1 LNHDA and CDR2 SQIVND (reference sequence). Trimming removed 3 bases from V and 0 bases from J, with 14 bases in between. In DNA form, the CDR3 reads TGTGCCAGTAGTATGCCCCCCGGAGAACTGAACACTGAAGCTTTCTTT. Protein product: CASSMPPGELNTEAFF.

The chain uses TRBV2 and TRBJ1-6; TRBD1 might be the D (5 bases). The V end lost 4 bases, the J end lost 0 bases, and 22 bases lay between the germline ends. Germline assignment: CDR1 SNHLY and CDR2 FYNNEI. This CDR3 contains 20 residues. The CDR3 DNA sequence: TGTGCCAGCAGTGGTCCGTTCGGCCAGGGCACCAGCTCCTATAATTCACCCCTCCACTTT. Protein: CASSGPFGQGTSSYNSPLHF.

Many counts were recorded for this clone. The chain has TRBV19 and TRBJ1-4; D perhaps matches TRBD1 (5 bases). From germline, CDR1 is LNHDA and CDR2 SQIVND (reference sequence). Trimming removed 8 bases from V and 5 bases from J, with 15 bases in between. The CDR3 extends over 14 amino acids. The CDR3 sequence is CASWAGQRNEKLFF. Written as DNA, the CDR3 is TGTGCCAGTTGGGCGGGGCAGAGGAATGAAAAACTGTTTTTT.

This clone was counted at least ten times. The chain couples TRBV2 to TRBJ2-3; D uncertain. Trimming stripped 8 bases from V and 9 bases from J, with 18 bases between. The length of the CDR3 is 13 residues. CDR1 is SNHLY and CDR2 is FYNNEI in the germline V gene. CDR3 sequence reads: CASQQYPLGTQYF. CDR3 DNA sequence: TGTGCCAGCCAGCAGTACCCCCTAGGGACGCAGTATTTT.

In its sample, this clone was seen a few times. J is TRBJ2-3 and V is TRBV6-1; D possibly corresponds to TRBD2 (5 bases). Deletions cut 2 bases from V and 2 bases from J, with 17 bases between. The CDR3 runs 17 residues. Germline CDR1 and CDR2: MNHNS and SASEGT. CDR3 sequence (DNA): TGTGCCAGCAGTGAATTCGGCGGGCCAGCGGACACAGATACGCAGTATTTT. It specifies CASSEFGGPADTDTQYF.

This clone showed up many times. The V and J genes are TRBV30 and TRBJ2-5; 8 nucleotides match TRBD2. Germline CDR1 and CDR2: GTSNPN and SVGIG (reference sequence). CDR3 length: 15 amino acids. With V trimmed by 0 bases and J by 1 base, 4 bases remained unmatched. The CDR3 loop reads CAWSVGLAGQETQYF. CDR3 in DNA: TGTGCCTGGAGTGTGGGCCTAGCGGGCCAAGAGACCCAGTACTTC.

J is TRBJ2-7 and V is TRBV9, with D tentatively TRBD1 or TRBD2 (6 bases each). The CDR3 sequence is 14 residues long. Germline values: CDR1 SGDLS, CDR2 YYNGEE. The V gene lost 0 bases and the J gene lost 6 bases, with 13 bases spanning the gap. The DNA for the CDR3 is TGTGCCAGCAGCGTAGTCGGGGGCCGGGGCGAGCAGTACTTC. As protein: CASSVVGGRGEQYF. Supplemented by reference TRBV9 and TRBJ2-7, the full variable domain reads DSGVTQTPKHLITATGQRVTLRCSPRSGDLSVYWYQQSLDQGLQFLIQYYNGEERAKGNILERFSAQQFPDLHSELNLSSLELGDSALYFCASSVVGGRGEQYFGPGTRLTVT.

This clone was counted a few times. The conserved closing phenylalanine or tryptophan is absent in this CDR3, likely reflecting a read error. It is unclear where the CDR3 begins or ends on the DNA, so no DNA is shown, and the CDR3 is as TCRdb lists it. V gene TRBV6-2 or TRBV6-3 combines with J gene TRBJ1-1. The CDR3 extends over 13 residues, inclusive of both ends. The germline V gene has CDR1 MNHEY and CDR2 SVGEGT. The CDR3 protein is CASRRRPNTEALL.

This clone was counted a few times. A read error is possible here, since a much larger clone lies one base away. The rearrangement links TRBV9 to TRBJ2-3; 7 positions agree with TRBD2. The CDR3 loop spans 13 amino acids. J gave up 4 bases and V 5 bases, and 4 bases lay outside the gene matches. Germline CDR1 reads SGDLS; CDR2 reads YYNGEE. CDR3 sequence: CASRPGLPDTQYF. CDR3 DNA: TGTGCCAGCAGACCGGGACTACCAGATACGCAGTATTTT.

For this clone: This clone may be a read error of a much larger clone one base away. This chain links TRBV6-1 with TRBJ2-7; 8 bases line up with TRBD2. Per germline, CDR1 MNHNS and CDR2 SASEGT. Trimming took 7 bases from V and 4 from J; bases not matched to a gene: 9. The CDR3 runs to 14 residues. CDR3: CASTPGAGEYEQYF. The CDR3 coding sequence is TGTGCCAGCACCCCAGGAGCGGGAGAATACGAGCAGTACTTC.

This clone was observed at least ten times. The J gene is TRBJ2-3, the V gene TRBV9; D call uncertain. The CDR3 is made up of 12 amino acids. Trimming removed 4 bases from V and 2 bases from J, with 5 bases in between. Germline lookup yields CDR1 SGDLS and CDR2 YYNGEE. The CDR3 sequence is CASSPTTDTQYF. As DNA, the CDR3 is TGTGCCAGCAGCCCGACCACAGATACGCAGTATTTT.

This clone was observed at least ten times. No conserved phenylalanine or tryptophan ends this CDR3, so it is likely a read error. CDR3 protein: CASSLVGTAGYTL. The CDR3 bases are TGCGCCAGCAGCTTGGTTGGGACTGCTGGCTACACCCTC. The rearrangement links TRBV5-1 to TRBJ1-2; possibly TRBD1 for D (5 bases). CDR1 is SGHRS, CDR2 YFSETQ, per germline. The CDR3 length is 13 residues. V lost 0 bases and J 7 bases, leaving 10 bases between the germline ends.

The table lists this clone with a few counts. The chain combines TRBV11-2 with TRBJ2-3; D is unclear. Deletions cut 2 bases from V and 6 bases from J, with 15 bases between. CDR1 and CDR2 from the germline V gene are SGHAT and FQNNGV. This CDR3 is 15 amino acids long. CDR3 sequence: CASSLSPPPRDTQYF. DNA of the CDR3: TGTGCCAGCAGCTTATCACCTCCCCCTAGGGATACGCAGTATTTT.